The entry below gives a single TCR beta chain sequence along with its context. Its antigen is as yet unknown. The data originate from a study of cytomegalovirus exposure and HLA in healthy donors. Study observations and caveats: The study found most TCR sequences rare, yet found some public TCRs in many donors.

The CDR3 covers 13 residues. Trimming stripped 5 bases from V and 4 bases from J, with 9 bases between. The V gene's germline CDR1 is MNHEY and CDR2 SMNVEV (reference sequence). The PCR employed 60 Vbeta primers together with 13 Jbeta primers. Some clones are missing from TCRdb's copy, which holds only in-frame ones; the method was immunoSEQ multiplex PCR. The sample yields roughly 190,000 clones, 81% seen once. Material for sequencing was PBMCs. The source of this sequence is a man between 18 and 35 years old in good health and CMV-seronegative. The chain employs TRBV27 and TRBJ1-5, with D possibly TRBD1 on 6 matching bases. CDR3: CASSPQGNQPQHF. CDR3 in DNA: TGTGCCAGCAGTCCACAGGGAAATCAGCCCCAGCATTTT.